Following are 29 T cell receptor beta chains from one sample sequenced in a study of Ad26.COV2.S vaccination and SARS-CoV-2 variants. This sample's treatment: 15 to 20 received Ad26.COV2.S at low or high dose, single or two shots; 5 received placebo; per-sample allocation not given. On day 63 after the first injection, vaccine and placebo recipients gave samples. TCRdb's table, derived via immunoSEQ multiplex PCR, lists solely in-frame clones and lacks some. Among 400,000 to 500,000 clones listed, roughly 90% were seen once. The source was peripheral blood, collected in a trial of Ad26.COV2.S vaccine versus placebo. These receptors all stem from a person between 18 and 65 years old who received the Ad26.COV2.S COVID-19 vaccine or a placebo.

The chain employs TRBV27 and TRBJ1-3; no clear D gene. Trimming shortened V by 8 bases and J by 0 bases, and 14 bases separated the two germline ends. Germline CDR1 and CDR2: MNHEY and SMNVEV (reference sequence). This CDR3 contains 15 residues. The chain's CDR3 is CASGETRDSGNTIYF. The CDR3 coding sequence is TGTGCCAGCGGGGAAACAAGAGACTCTGGAAACACCATATATTTT.

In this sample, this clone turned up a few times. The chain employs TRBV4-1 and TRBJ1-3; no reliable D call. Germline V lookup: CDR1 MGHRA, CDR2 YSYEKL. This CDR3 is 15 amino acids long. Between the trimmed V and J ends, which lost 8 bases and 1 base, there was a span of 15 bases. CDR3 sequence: CASRPFPVSGNTIYF. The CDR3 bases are TGCGCCAGCCGTCCCTTTCCTGTATCTGGAAACACCATATATTTT.

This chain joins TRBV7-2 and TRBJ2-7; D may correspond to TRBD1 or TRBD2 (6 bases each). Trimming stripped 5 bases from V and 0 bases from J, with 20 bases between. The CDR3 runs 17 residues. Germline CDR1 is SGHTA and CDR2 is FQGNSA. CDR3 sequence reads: CASSPRGKRGSSYEQYF. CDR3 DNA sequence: TGTGCCAGCAGCCCTAGGGGGAAACGGGGGTCCTCCTACGAGCAGTACTTC.

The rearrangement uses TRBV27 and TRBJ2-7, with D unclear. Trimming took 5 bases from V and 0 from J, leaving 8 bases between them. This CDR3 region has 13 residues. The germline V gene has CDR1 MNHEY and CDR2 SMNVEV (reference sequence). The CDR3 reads CASSPSYSYEQYF. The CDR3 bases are TGTGCCAGCAGTCCCAGCTACTCCTACGAGCAGTACTTC.

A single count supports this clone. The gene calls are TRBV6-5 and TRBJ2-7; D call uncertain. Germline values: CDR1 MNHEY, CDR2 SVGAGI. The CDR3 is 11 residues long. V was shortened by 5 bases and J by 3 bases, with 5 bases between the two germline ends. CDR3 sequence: CASSLIYEQYF. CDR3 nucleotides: TGTGCCAGCAGTCTTATCTACGAGCAGTACTTC.

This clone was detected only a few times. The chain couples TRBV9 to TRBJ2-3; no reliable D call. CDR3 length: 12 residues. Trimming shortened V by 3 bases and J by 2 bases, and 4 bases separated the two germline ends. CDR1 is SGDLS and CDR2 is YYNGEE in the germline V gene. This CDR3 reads CASSATTDTQYF. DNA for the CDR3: TGTGCCAGCAGCGCTACCACAGATACGCAGTATTTT. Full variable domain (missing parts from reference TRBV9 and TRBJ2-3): DSGVTQTPKHLITATGQRVTLRCSPRSGDLSVYWYQQSLDQGLQFLIQYYNGEERAKGNILERFSAQQFPDLHSELNLSSLELGDSALYFCASSATTDTQYFGPGTRLTVL.

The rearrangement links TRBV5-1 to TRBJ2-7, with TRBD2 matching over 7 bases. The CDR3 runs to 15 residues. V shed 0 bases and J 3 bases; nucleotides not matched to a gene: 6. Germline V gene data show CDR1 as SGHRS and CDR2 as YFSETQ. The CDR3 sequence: CASSLVSSGNYEQYF. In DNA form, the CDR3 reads TGCGCCAGCAGCTTGGTATCTAGCGGAAACTACGAGCAGTACTTC. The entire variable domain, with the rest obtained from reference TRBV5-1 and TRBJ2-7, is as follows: KAGVTQTPRYLIKTRGQQVTLSCSPISGHRSVSWYQQTPGQGLQFLFEYFSETQRNKGNFPGRFSGRQFSNSRSEMNVSTLELGDSALYLCASSLVSSGNYEQYFGPGTRLTVT.

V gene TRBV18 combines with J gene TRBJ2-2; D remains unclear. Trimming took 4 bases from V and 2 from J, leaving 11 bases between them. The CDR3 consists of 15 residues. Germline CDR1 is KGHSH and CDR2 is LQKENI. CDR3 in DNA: TGTGCCAGCTCACTCTTCAGCGATAACACCGGGGAGCTGTTTTTT. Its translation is CASSLFSDNTGELFF.

CDR3 nucleotide sequence: TGTGCCAGCAGGCCCCGTCCTTACTTGGACGAGCAGTACTTC. It specifies CASRPRPYLDEQYF. The chain has TRBV2 and TRBJ2-7; no definite D call. Germline-derived CDR1 and CDR2 are SNHLY and FYNNEI. The CDR3 has 14 residues. With 6 bases removed from V and 5 bases from J, the gap between germline ends came to 17 bases.

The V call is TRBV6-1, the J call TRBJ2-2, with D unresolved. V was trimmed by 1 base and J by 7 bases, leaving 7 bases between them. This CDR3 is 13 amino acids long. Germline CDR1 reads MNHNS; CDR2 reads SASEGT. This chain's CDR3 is CASSEGRHGELFF. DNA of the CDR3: TGTGCCAGCAGTGAAGGTCGTCACGGGGAGCTGTTTTTT.

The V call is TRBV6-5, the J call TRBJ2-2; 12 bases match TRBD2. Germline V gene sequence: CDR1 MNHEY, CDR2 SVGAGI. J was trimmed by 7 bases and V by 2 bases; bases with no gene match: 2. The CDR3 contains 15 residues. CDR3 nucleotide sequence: TGTGCCAGCAGTTACCTGGGACTAGCGGGCGGGGAGCTGTTTTTT. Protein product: CASSYLGLAGGELFF.

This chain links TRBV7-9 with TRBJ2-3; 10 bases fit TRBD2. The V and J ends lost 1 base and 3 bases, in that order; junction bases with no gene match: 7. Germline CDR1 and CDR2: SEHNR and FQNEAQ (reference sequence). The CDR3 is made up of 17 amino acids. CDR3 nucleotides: TGTGCCAGCAGCTTAGGCCCGCCTAGCGGGGGAACAGATACGCAGTATTTT. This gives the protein CASSLGPPSGGTDTQYF.

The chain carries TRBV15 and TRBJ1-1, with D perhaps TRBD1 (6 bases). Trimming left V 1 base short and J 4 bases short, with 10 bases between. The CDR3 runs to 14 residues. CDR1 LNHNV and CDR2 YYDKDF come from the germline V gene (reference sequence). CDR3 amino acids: CATSRGRGATEAFF. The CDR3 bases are TGTGCCACCAGCAGAGGCAGGGGCGCCACTGAAGCTTTCTTT.

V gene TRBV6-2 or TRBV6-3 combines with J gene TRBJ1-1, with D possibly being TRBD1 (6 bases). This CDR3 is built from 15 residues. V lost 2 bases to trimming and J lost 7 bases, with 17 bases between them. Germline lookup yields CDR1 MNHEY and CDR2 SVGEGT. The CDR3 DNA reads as TGTGCCAGCAGTTACGACTTGGCAGGGGCAAATGAAGCTTTCTTT. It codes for CASSYDLAGANEAFF.

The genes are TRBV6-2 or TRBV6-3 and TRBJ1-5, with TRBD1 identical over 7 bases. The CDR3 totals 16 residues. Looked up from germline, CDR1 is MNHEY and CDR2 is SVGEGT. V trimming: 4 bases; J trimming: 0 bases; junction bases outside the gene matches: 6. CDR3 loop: CASSWDNRGSNQPQHF. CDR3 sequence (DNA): TGTGCCAGCAGTTGGGATAACAGGGGTAGCAATCAGCCCCAGCATTTT.

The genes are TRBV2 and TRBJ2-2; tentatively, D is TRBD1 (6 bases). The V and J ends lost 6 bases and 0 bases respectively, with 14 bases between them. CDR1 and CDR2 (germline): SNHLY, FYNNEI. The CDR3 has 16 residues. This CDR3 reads CASSPRQVTNTGELFF. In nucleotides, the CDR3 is TGTGCCAGCAGCCCTCGACAGGTTACGAACACCGGGGAGCTGTTTTTT.

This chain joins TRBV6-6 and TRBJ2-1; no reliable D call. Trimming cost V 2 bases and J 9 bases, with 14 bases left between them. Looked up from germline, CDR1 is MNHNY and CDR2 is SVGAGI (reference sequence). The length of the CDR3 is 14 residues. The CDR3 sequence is CASSYPSGHPEQFF. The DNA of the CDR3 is TGTGCCAGCAGTTACCCGAGTGGGCATCCTGAGCAGTTCTTC.

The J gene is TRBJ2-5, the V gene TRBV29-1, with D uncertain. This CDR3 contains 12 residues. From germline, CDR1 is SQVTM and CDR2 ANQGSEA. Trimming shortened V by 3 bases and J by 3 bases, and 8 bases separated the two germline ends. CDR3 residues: CSVDGREETQYF. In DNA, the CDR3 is TGCAGCGTTGACGGCCGAGAAGAGACCCAGTACTTC.

As DNA, the CDR3 is TGTGCCAGCAGCCTTGAACCGGGACTAGCGGGGGTTAGCACAGATACGCAGTATTTT. It is translated as CASSLEPGLAGVSTDTQYF. The rearrangement joins TRBV5-4 to TRBJ2-3, with 14 bases that match TRBD2. V trimming: 4 bases; J trimming: 0 bases; junction bases outside the gene matches: 10. From germline, CDR1 is SGHNT and CDR2 YYREEE (reference sequence). The CDR3 is 19 residues long.

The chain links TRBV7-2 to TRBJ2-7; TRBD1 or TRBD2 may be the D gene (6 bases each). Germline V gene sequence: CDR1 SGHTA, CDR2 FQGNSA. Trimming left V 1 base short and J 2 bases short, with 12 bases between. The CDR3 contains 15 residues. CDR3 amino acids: CASSLVAGQAYEQYF. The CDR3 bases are TGTGCCAGCAGCTTAGTGGCGGGACAAGCCTACGAGCAGTACTTC.

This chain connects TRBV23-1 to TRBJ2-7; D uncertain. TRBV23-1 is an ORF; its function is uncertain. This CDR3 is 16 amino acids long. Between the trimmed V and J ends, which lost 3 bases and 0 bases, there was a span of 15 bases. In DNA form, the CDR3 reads TGCGCCAGCAGTCATCCCGCGGACGGAATCTCCTACGAGCAGTACTTC. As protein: CASSHPADGISYEQYF.

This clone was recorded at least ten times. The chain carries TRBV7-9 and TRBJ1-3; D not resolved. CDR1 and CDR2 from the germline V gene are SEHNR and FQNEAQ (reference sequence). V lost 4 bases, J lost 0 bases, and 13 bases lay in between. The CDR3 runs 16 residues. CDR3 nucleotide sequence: TGTGCCAGCAGCTCAGACGGGTTCGGCTCTGGAAACACCATATATTTT. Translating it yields CASSSDGFGSGNTIYF.

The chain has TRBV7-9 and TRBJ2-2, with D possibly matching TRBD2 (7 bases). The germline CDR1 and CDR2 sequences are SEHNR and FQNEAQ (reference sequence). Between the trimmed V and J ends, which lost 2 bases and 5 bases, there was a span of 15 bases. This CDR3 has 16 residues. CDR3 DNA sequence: TGTGCCAGCAGCTTACCGGGGGGCCGTCTTACCGGGGAGCTGTTTTTT. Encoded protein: CASSLPGGRLTGELFF. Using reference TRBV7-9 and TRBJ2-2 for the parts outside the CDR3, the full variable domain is DTGVSQNPRHKITKRGQNVTFRCDPISEHNRLYWYRQTLGQGPEFLTYFQNEAQLEKSRLLSDRFSAERPKGSFSTLEIQRTEQGDSAMYLCASSLPGGRLTGELFFGEGSRLTVL.

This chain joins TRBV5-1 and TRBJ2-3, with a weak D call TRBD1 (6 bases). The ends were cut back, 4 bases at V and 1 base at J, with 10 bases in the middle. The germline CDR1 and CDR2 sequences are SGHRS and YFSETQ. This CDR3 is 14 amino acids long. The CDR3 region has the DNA TGCGCCAGCAGCCTCCGACAGGGCACAGATACGCAGTATTTT. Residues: CASSLRQGTDTQYF.

CDR3 nucleotides: TGTGCCAGCAGCCTGGACAGGGTAGGCACTGAAGCTTTCTTT. Translated: CASSLDRVGTEAFF. The chain carries TRBV7-9 and TRBJ1-1; 8 bases line up with TRBD1. Germline values: CDR1 SEHNR, CDR2 FQNEAQ (reference sequence). The V gene end was trimmed by 5 bases and the J gene end by 4 bases; junction bases not matched to a gene: 6. The CDR3 has 14 residues.

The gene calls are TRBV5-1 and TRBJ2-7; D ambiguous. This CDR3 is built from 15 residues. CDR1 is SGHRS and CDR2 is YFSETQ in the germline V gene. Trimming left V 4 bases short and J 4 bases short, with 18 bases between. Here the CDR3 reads CASSPYLEPSYEQYF. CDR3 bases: TGCGCCAGCAGCCCCTATCTTGAGCCATCTTACGAGCAGTACTTC.

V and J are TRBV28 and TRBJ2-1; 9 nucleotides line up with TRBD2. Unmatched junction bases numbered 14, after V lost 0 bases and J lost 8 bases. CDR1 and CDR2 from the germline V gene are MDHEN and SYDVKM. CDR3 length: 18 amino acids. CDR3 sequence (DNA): TGTGCCAGCAGTTTATGGATTCGTGAGCGGGGGGAGAGGGATGAGCAGTTCTTC. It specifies CASSLWIRERGERDEQFF. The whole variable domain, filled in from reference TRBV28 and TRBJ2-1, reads DVKVTQSSRYLVKRTGEKVFLECVQDMDHENMFWYRQDPGLGLRLIYFSYDVKMKEKGDIPEGYSVSREKKERFSLILESASTNQTSMYLCASSLWIRERGERDEQFFGPGTRLTVL.

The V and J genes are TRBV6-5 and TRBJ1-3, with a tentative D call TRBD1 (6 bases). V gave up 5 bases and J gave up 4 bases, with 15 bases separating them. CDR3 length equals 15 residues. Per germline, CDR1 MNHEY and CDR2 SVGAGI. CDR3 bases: TGTGCCAGCAGTCTAAAGGGGGGATTGGGAAACACCATATATTTT. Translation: CASSLKGGLGNTIYF.

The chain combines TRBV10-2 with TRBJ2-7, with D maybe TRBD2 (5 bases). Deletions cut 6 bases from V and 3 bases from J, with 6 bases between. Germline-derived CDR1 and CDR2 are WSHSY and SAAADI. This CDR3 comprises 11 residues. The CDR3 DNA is TGCGCCAGCAGCGCGGGCTACGAGCAGTACTTC. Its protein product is CASSAGYEQYF.